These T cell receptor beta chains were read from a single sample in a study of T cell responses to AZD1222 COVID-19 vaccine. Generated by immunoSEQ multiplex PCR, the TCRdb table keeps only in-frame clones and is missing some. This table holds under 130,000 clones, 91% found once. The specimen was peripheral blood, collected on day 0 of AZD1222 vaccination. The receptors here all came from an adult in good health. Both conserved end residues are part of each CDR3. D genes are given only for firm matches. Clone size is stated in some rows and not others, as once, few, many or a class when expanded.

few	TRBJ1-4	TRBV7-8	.	CASSYRPPQGGGAEKLFF	TGTGCCAGCAGCTATCGACCTCCCCAGGGTGGAGGGGCTGAAAAACTGTTTTTT
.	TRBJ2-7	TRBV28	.	CASSSPGGSYEQYF	TGTGCCAGCAGCTCCCCTGGGGGGTCCTACGAGCAGTACTTC
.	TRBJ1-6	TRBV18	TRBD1	CASSPGTGALNDSPLHF	TGTGCCAGCTCACCGGGGACAGGAGCTCTGAATGATTCACCCCTCCACTTT
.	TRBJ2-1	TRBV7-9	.	CASSPRGFSYNEQFF	TGTGCCAGCAGCCCAAGGGGCTTCTCCTACAATGAGCAGTTCTTC
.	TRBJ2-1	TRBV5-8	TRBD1	CASSLGQGVYNEQFF	TGTGCCAGCAGTTTGGGACAGGGGGTCTACAATGAGCAGTTCTTC
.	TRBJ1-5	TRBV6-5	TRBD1	CASMLTGTGQPQHF	TGTGCCAGCATGCTGACAGGGACGGGTCAGCCCCAGCATTTT
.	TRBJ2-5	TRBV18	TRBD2	CASSPRGVQETQYF	TGTGCCAGCTCACCCCGGGGGGTGCAAGAGACCCAGTACTTC
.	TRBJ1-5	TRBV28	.	CASRGTNQPQHF	TGTGCCAGCAGGGGGACGAATCAGCCCCAGCATTTT
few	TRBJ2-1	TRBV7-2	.	CASNPSSYNEQFF	TGTGCCAGCAACCCGAGCTCCTACAATGAGCAGTTCTTC
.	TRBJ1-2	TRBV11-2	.	CASRSGPGPNYGYTF	TGTGCCAGCAGATCAGGACCAGGACCTAACTATGGCTACACCTTC
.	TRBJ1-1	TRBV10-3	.	CAIAGLGNTEAFF	TGTGCCATCGCAGGGCTAGGGAACACTGAAGCTTTCTTT
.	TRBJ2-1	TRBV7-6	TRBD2	CASSVLSGGPYNEQFF	TGTGCCAGCAGCGTGCTCTCGGGAGGCCCCTACAATGAGCAGTTCTTC
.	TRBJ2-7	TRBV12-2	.	CASRFVGGGAYEQYF	.
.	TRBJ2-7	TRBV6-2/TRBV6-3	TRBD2	CASSRTSGPPYEQYF	TGTGCCAGCAGCCGTACTAGCGGACCTCCCTACGAGCAGTACTTC
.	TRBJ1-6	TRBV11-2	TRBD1	CASSPDRGLGPLHF	TGTGCCAGCAGCCCGGACAGGGGATTAGGACCCCTCCACTTT
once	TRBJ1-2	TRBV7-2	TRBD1	CASSFVSGQGYGYTF	TGTGCCAGCAGCTTCGTCTCGGGACAGGGCTATGGCTACACCTTC
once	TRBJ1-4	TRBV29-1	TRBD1	CSARKGTGGQEKLFF	TGCAGCGCTCGAAAGGGGACAGGGGGCCAAGAAAAACTGTTTTTT
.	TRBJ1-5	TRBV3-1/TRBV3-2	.	CASSYNNGYSNQPQHF	TGTGCCAGCAGCTACAACAATGGTTATAGCAATCAGCCCCAGCATTTT
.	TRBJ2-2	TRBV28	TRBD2	CASRSAGANTGELFF	TGTGCCAGCAGGTCAGCGGGAGCGAACACCGGGGAGCTGTTTTTT
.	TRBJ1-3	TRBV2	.	CASSLSPPRGGNTIYF	TGTGCCAGCAGCCTTTCCCCCCCGAGAGGTGGAAACACCATATATTTT
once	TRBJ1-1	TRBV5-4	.	CASRRGGGGQNTEAFF	TGTGCCAGCAGGCGCGGCGGTGGAGGGCAGAACACTGAAGCTTTCTTT
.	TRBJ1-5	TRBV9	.	CASSVEGTSGQPQHF	TGTGCCAGCAGCGTAGAAGGGACATCGGGGCAGCCCCAGCATTTT
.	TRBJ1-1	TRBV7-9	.	CASSLDRLNTEAFF	TGTGCCAGCAGCTTGGACAGATTGAACACTGAAGCTTTCTTT
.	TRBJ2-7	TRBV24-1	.	CATSKGPFYYF	TGTGCCACCTCTAAGGGACCCTTTTACTACTTC
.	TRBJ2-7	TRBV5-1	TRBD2	CASSGRTSSVSAREQYF	TGCGCCAGCAGCGGACGGACTAGCTCGGTATCTGCGAGGGAGCAGTACTTC
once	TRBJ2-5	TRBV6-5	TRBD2	CASSPLLAGYETQYF	TGTGCCAGCAGTCCCCTACTAGCGGGATATGAGACCCAGTACTTC
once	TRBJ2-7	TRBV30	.	CAWGRGGNEQYF	TGTGCCTGGGGGAGGGGGGGAAACGAGCAGTACTTC
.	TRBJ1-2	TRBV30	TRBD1	CAWSVQADRAYGYTF	TGTGCCTGGAGTGTACAGGCGGACAGGGCATATGGCTACACCTTC
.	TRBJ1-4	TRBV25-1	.	CASSKGEKLFF	TGTGCCAGCAGTAAGGGTGAAAAACTGTTTTTT
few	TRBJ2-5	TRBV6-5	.	CASSYSSRGKAETQYF	TGTGCCAGCAGTTACTCGTCTCGCGGGAAAGCGGAGACCCAGTACTTC
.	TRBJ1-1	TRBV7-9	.	CASSSNMNTEAFF	TGTGCCAGCAGCTCTAACATGAACACTGAAGCTTTCTTT
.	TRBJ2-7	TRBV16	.	CASSQSGDKQYF	TGTGCCAGCAGCCAATCGGGAGACAAGCAGTACTTC
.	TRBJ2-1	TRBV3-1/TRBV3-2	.	CASSQDRGPASYNEQFF	TGTGCCAGCAGCCAAGACAGGGGCCCTGCCTCCTACAATGAGCAGTTCTTC
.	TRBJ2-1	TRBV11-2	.	CASSLTRYEQFF	TGTGCCAGCAGCTTAACCCGGTATGAGCAGTTCTTC
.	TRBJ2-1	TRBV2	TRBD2	CASSVGTSGRSNEQFF	TGTGCCAGCAGTGTTGGGACTAGCGGGAGATCGAATGAGCAGTTCTTC
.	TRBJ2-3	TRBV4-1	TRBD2	CASSRLAGTLGTDTQYF	TGCGCCAGCAGCCGGCTAGCGGGAACCCTAGGCACAGATACGCAGTATTTT
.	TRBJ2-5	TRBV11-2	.	CASSTGIQETQYF	TGTGCCAGCAGCACAGGGATCCAAGAGACCCAGTACTTC
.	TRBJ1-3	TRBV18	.	CASSQSGTDPGNTIYF	TGTGCCAGCTCACAATCCGGGACGGATCCTGGAAACACCATATATTTT